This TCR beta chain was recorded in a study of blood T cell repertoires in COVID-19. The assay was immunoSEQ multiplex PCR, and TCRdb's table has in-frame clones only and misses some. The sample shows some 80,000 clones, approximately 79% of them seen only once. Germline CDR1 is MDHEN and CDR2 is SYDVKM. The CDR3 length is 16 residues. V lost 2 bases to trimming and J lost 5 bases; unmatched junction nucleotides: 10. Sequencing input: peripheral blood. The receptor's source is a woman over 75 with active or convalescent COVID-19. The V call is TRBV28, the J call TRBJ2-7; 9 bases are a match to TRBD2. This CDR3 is CASSLGLAGFLDEQYF. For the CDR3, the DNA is TGTGCCAGCAGTTTAGGGCTAGCGGGATTTCTGGACGAGCAGTACTTC.